Shown below are 14 T cell receptor beta chains from a single sample sequenced in a study of CD8 T cells in ankylosing spondylitis. TCRdb fed the 5' RACE reads into MiXCR, producing one record per CDR3 protein. The profile shows about 310,000 distinct CDR3 sequences, around 21% of them singletons. Material for sequencing was blood, either unsorted or a sorted T cell fraction (not recorded which). These receptors all come from a female donor with ankylosing spondylitis or in good health (not recorded which).

This clonotype has ten or more counts. The CDR3 nucleotides are TGTGCCAGCAGCCAAGTCAACATGAACACTGAAGCTTTCTTT. Protein sequence: CASSQVNMNTEAFF. The rearrangement joins TRBV3-1 to TRBJ1-1; no reliable D call. The CDR3 is 14 residues long. V was shortened by 1 base and J by 0 bases, with 6 bases between the two germline ends. Germline V gives CDR1 LGHDT, CDR2 YNNKEL (reference sequence). Based on the CDR3 plus reference TRBV3-1 and TRBJ1-1, the full variable domain is DTAVSQTPKYLVTQMGNDKSIKCEQNLGHDTMYWYKQDSKKFLKIMFSYNNKELIINETVPNRFSPKSPDKAHLNLHINSLELGDSAVYFCASSQVNMNTEAFFGQGTRLTVV.

As DNA, the CDR3 is TGCAGTGCTAGAGTCCCCCCGGGTAACACCATATATTTT. This encodes CSARVPPGNTIYF. The rearrangement uses TRBV20-1 and TRBJ1-3, with D hard to call. V lost 1 base, J lost 7 bases, and 11 bases lay in between. CDR3 length equals 13 residues. Per germline, CDR1 DFQATT and CDR2 SNEGSKA (reference sequence).

This clonotype was observed a handful of times. As DNA, the CDR3 is TGTGCCAGCAGCTTTGGAGCGGAACAAGAGACCCAGTACTTC. The encoded protein is CASSFGAEQETQYF. The V gene is TRBV7-9, the J gene TRBJ2-5; maybe TRBD2 (5 bases). This CDR3 has 14 amino acids. The V end lost 3 bases, the J end lost 2 bases, and 10 bases lay between the germline ends. Looked up from germline, CDR1 is SEHNR and CDR2 is FQNEAQ (reference sequence).

This clonotype has just a few counts. V gene TRBV12-3 or TRBV12-4 combines with J gene TRBJ2-4; 9 nucleotides match TRBD1. CDR3 length: 13 amino acids. Unmatched junction bases numbered 7, after V lost 8 bases and J lost 8 bases. The CDR3: CASRSWDRDIQYF. The DNA of the CDR3 is TGTGCCAGCCGCTCCTGGGACAGGGACATTCAGTACTTC.

The chain joins TRBV7-2 to TRBJ2-5; 9 bases line up with TRBD2. The CDR3 sequence is 16 residues long. CDR1 and CDR2 (germline): SGHTA, FQGNSA. J gave up 1 base and V 5 bases, and 8 bases lay outside the gene matches. The CDR3 here is CASSGGAGLAQETQYF. The CDR3 DNA reads as TGTGCCAGCAGCGGAGGCGCGGGACTAGCCCAAGAGACCCAGTACTTC.

The chain employs TRBV7-9 and TRBJ2-7; 7 bases match TRBD1. Per the germline V gene, CDR1 is SEHNR and CDR2 is FQNEAQ (reference sequence). The CDR3 runs to 16 residues. The J segment lost 0 bases and the V segment lost 6 bases, leaving 11 bases of the junction unmatched. The CDR3 bases are TGTGCCAGCAGTCAAACAGGGGCTTTACTCTCCTACGAGCAGTACTTC. It codes for CASSQTGALLSYEQYF.

Only a few counts were recorded for this clonotype. V usage is TRBV7-2 and J usage is TRBJ2-1; 9 bases match TRBD2. The V segment lost 5 bases and the J segment 5 bases; nucleotides outside the gene matches: 10. In germline, CDR1 is SGHTA, CDR2 FQGNSA. The CDR3 loop spans 16 amino acids. In nucleotides, the CDR3 is TGTGCCAGCAGCCCACAAGCGGGAGGAAGCCACAATGAGCAGTTCTTC. Translating gives CASSPQAGGSHNEQFF.

This clonotype was seen repeatedly, ten times or more. V gene TRBV12-3 or TRBV12-4 combines with J gene TRBJ1-1; D gene uncertain. The V end lost 6 bases, the J end lost 0 bases, and 11 bases lay between the germline ends. There are 14 residues in the CDR3. The CDR3 protein is CASRSGRLNTEAFF. The CDR3 nucleotides read TGTGCCAGCAGGTCCGGACGGTTGAACACTGAAGCTTTCTTT.

Only a few counts were recorded for this clonotype. The chain is built from TRBV24-1 and TRBJ2-1, with TRBD2 matching 9 bases. This CDR3 has 15 amino acids. Germline CDR1 reads KGHDR; CDR2 reads SFDVKD. Trimming took 6 bases from V and 4 from J; bases not matched to a gene: 6. CDR3: CATSRATSGYNEQFF. CDR3 in DNA: TGTGCCACCAGTAGGGCGACTAGCGGTTACAATGAGCAGTTCTTC.

Only a few counts were recorded for this clonotype. The chain carries TRBV12-3 or TRBV12-4 and TRBJ1-2, with TRBD1 as a possible D gene (6 bases). The CDR3 loop spans 14 amino acids. V lost 7 bases and J lost 2, with 14 bases in between. The DNA for the CDR3 is TGTGCCAGCACTTCGGGACACTCCAACTATGGCTACACCTTC. Translating it yields CASTSGHSNYGYTF.

The V and J genes are TRBV4-3 and TRBJ2-3, with D possibly being TRBD2 (5 bases). Germline V CDR1 and CDR2: LGHNA, YSLEER. This CDR3 comprises 16 residues. Trimming took off 0 bases at V and 2 bases at J, with 12 bases between the two ends. Here the CDR3 DNA reads TGCGCCAGCAGCCAAGATCCCTACGGACTCACAGATACGCAGTATTTT. It translates to CASSQDPYGLTDTQYF.

This clonotype has more than one count but fewer than ten. V and J are TRBV5-5 and TRBJ2-5; 9 positions match TRBD1. Germline CDR1 SGHKS, CDR2 YYEKEE (reference sequence). This CDR3 is 15 amino acids long. The V gene end was trimmed by 4 bases and the J gene end by 4 bases; junction bases not matched to a gene: 8. CDR3 sequence (DNA): TGTGCCAGCAGCCCAGGGACAGGGACGCGAGAGACCCAGTACTTC. Amino acid sequence: CASSPGTGTRETQYF.

The rearrangement links TRBV7-9 to TRBJ2-5; TRBD2 matches 8 bases. Trimming took 6 bases from V and 5 from J; bases not matched to a gene: 8. The length of the CDR3 is 14 residues. Per the germline V gene, CDR1 is SEHNR and CDR2 is FQNEAQ (reference sequence). CDR3 nucleotides: TGTGCCAGCAGACGGGACTCGGGGGGGGAGACCCAGTACTTC. Encoded protein: CASRRDSGGETQYF.

This clonotype occurred a few times. The chain employs TRBV6-1 and TRBJ2-1; D assignment may be TRBD1 or TRBD2 (5 bases each). The CDR3 is made up of 18 amino acids. Germline CDR1 and CDR2: MNHNS and SASEGT. V lost 8 bases and J 5 bases, leaving 28 bases between the germline ends. CDR3 amino acids: CASHPPRLGSGRDNEQFF. The CDR3 region has the DNA TGTGCCAGCCATCCTCCCCGTCTGGGTTCAGGGCGGGACAATGAGCAGTTCTTC.